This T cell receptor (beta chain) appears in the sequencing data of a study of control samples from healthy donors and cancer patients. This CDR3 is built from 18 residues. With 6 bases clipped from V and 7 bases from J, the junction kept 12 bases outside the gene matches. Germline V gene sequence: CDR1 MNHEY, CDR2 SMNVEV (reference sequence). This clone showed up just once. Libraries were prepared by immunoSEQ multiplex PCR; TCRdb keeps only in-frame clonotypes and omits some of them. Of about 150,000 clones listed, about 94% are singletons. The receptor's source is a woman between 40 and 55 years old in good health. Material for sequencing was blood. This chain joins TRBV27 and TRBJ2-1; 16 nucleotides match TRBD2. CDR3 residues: CASSLGTSGRAGWNEQFF. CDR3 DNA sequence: TGTGCCAGCAGCCTCGGGACTAGCGGGAGGGCCGGGTGGAATGAGCAGTTCTTC.